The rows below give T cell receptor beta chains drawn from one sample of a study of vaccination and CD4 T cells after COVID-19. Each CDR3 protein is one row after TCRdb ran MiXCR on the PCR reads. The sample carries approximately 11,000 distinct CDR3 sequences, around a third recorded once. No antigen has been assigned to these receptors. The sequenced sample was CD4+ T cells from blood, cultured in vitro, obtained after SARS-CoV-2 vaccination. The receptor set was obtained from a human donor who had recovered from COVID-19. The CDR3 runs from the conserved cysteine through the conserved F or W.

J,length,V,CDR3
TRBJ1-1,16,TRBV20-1,CSALSGTGVSNTEAFF
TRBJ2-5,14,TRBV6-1,CASSDRGLGETQYF
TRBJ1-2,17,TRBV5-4,CASSLALGTNVNYGYTF
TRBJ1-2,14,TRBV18,CASSDRQALSGYTF
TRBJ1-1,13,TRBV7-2,CASSQDRGRSAFF
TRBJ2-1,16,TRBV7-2,CASSLAPMGPRGEQFF
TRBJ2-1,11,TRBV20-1,CSFGGPGEQFF
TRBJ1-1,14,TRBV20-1,CSAGDRGPSTEAFF
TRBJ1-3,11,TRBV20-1,CSAPQGVTIYF
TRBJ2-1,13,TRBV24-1,CATSDRGPREQFF
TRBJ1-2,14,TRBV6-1,CASTFDRGIYGYTF
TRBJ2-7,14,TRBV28,CASSLPSNRYEQYF
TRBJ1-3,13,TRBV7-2,CASGQTSGNTIYF
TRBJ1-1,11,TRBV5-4,CASSDRGAAFF
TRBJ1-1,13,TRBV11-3,CASSFTRGTEAFF
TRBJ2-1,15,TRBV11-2,CASSLSGTAYNEQFF
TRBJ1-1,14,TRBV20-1,CSARVLGRNTEAFF
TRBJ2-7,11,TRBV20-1,CSASVPYEQYF
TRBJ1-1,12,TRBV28,CANGGANTEAFF
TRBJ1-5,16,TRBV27,CASSLLGRAEGRPQHF
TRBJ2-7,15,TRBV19,CASSHIDRKSYEQYF
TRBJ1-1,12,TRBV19,CASKDGHTEAFF
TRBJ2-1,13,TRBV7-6,CASSLVAAVEQFF
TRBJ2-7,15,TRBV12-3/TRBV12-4,CASSLEREWVYEQYF
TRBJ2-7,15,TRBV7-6,CASSPLVRGLYEQYF
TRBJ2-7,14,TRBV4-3,CASSHRDRGYEQYF
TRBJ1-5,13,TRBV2,CASRDSPNQPQHF
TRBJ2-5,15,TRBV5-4,CASSLMAGRQETQYF
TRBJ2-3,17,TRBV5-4,CASSLGRGYGHTDTQYF
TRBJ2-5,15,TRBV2,CASSALHVLQETQYF
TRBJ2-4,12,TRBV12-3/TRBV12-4,CASSLGPGIQYF
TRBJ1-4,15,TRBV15,CATSREGGADEKLFF
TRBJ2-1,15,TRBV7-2,CASSPIAGAGNEQFF
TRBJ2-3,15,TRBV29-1,CSVDRQWEAPDTQYF
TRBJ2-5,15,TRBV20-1,CSARADRGHQETQYF
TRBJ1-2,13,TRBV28,CASSFSRIYGYTF
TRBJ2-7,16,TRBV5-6,CASSFYRPASSYEQYF
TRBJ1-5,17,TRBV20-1,CSARDTLRGYSNQPQHF
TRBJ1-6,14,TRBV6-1,CASSARATYSPLHF
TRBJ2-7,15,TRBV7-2,CASSLGGGGNYEQYF
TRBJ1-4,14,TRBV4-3,CASSQDQGGEKLFF
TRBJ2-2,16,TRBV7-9,CASSRPSGRLTGELFF
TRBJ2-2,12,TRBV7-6,CASSHPTGELFF
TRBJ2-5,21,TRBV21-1,CASSKEVTDGKTSKHRTTQYF
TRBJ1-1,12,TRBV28,CASSPLDTEAFF
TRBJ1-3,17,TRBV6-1,CASTTPIGREGGNTIYF
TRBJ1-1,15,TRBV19,CASSIDSLSNTEAFF
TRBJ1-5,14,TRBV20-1,CSARTSYSNQPQHF